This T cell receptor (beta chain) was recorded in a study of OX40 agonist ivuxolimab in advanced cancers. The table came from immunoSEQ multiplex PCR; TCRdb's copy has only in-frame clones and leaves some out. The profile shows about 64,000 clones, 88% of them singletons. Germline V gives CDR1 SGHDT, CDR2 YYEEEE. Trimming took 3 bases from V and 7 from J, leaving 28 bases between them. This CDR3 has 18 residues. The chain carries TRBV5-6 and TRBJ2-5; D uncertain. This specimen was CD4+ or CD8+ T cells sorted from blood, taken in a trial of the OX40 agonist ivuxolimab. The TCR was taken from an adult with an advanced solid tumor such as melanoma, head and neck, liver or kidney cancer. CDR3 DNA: TGTGCCAGCAGCTCTGAACTTCGTCACCATCCCGACCCAGGGACCCAGTACTTC. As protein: CASSSELRHHPDPGTQYF. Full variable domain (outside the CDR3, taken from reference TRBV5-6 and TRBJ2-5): DAGVTQSPTHLIKTRGQQVTLRCSPKSGHDTVSWYQQALGQGPQFIFQYYEEEERQRGNFPDRFSGHQFPNYSSELNVNALLLGDSALYLCASSSELRHHPDPGTQYFGPGTRLLVL.